The TCR beta chain described here comes from a study of response to subunit inactivated influenza vaccine. TCRdb passed the RT-PCR reads through MiXCR, listing each CDR3 protein once. The table has roughly 500,000 distinct CDR3 sequences, more than 15% seen once. The study, taken as a whole, reports: Authors suggested each seasonal flu vaccination may recruit only limited numbers of new T cells.

This clonotype occurred many times. Its antigen is not identified. Trimming left V 2 bases short and J 1 base short, with 8 bases between. The length of the CDR3 is 15 residues. Germline values: CDR1 SGHVS, CDR2 FQNEAQ. The sequencing here drew on CD4+ T cells sorted from PBMCs, taken about 24 months after vaccination. The chain joins TRBV7-8 to TRBJ2-2; D gene uncertain. The TCR originated in a man between 50 and 69 years old who received an inactivated influenza vaccine. The CDR3 DNA reads TGTGCCAGCAGCTTATTACAGATGAACACCGGGGAGCTGTTTTTT. Translation gives CASSLLQMNTGELFF.